This TCR beta chain appears in the sequencing data of a study of CD8 T cells in Susac syndrome. Study context: When their blood was taken, the Susac syndrome patients had either not yet had any therapy, were taking corticosteroids, or were taking intravenous immunoglobulin alone.

RNA totalling about 0.45 to 1 ug underwent reverse transcription with random hexamers. The CDR3 of TCR beta was amplified by immunoSEQ multiplex PCR across 54 Vbeta and 13 Jbeta. TCRdb called the immunoSEQ multiplex PCR reads again in MiXCR, with one record for every CDR3 protein. The repertoire consists of about 130,000 distinct CDR3 sequences, with approximately 95% occurring once and the leading ten covering 0.18%. The CDR3 extends over 14 amino acids. Germline loops: CDR1 PRHDT, CDR2 FYEKMQ (reference sequence). Unmatched junction bases numbered 6, after V lost 6 bases and J lost 5 bases. CD8+ and CD4+ blood T cells underwent TCR beta sequencing. TEMRA cells were FACS-enriched, with CD8+ and CD4+ T cells isolated negatively.

This chain links TRBV13 with TRBJ2-2; TRBD2 matches 7 bases. This receptor was taken from a human donor with Susac syndrome. The sequenced material came from CD8+ T cells from PBMCs. The CDR3 sequence: CASRLASGTGELFF. The CDR3 DNA follows: TGTGCCAGCAGGTTGGCTAGCGGTACCGGGGAGCTGTTTTTT. Full variable domain (outside the CDR3, taken from reference TRBV13 and TRBJ2-2): AAGVIQSPRHLIKEKRETATLKCYPIPRHDTVYWYQQGPGQDPQFLISFYEKMQSDKGSIPDRFSAQQFSDYHSELNMSSLELGDSALYFCASRLASGTGELFFGEGSRLTVL.